This T cell receptor beta chain was sequenced in a study of technical replicates of blood from several donors. This clone has more than one count but fewer than ten. This CDR3 region has 15 residues. The trim removed 3 bases at V and 3 bases at J, leaving 8 bases unmatched. Per the germline V gene, CDR1 is SGHRS and CDR2 is YFSETQ. The repertoire was sequenced with immunoSEQ multiplex PCR; TCRdb's copy has only in-frame clones and lacks some. The sample contains more than 90,000 clones, 90% to 97% of which appear only once. The sequence was obtained from a human donor in good health. The V gene is TRBV5-1, the J gene TRBJ1-2; TRBD1 agrees at 7 bases. Sample: T cells isolated from PBMCs. The chain's CDR3 is CASSSVVGQDYGYTF. The CDR3 DNA follows: TGCGCCAGCAGCTCGGTAGTCGGACAGGACTATGGCTACACCTTC. Full variable domain (missing parts from reference TRBV5-1 and TRBJ1-2): KAGVTQTPRYLIKTRGQQVTLSCSPISGHRSVSWYQQTPGQGLQFLFEYFSETQRNKGNFPGRFSGRQFSNSRSEMNVSTLELGDSALYLCASSSVVGQDYGYTFGSGTRLTVV.